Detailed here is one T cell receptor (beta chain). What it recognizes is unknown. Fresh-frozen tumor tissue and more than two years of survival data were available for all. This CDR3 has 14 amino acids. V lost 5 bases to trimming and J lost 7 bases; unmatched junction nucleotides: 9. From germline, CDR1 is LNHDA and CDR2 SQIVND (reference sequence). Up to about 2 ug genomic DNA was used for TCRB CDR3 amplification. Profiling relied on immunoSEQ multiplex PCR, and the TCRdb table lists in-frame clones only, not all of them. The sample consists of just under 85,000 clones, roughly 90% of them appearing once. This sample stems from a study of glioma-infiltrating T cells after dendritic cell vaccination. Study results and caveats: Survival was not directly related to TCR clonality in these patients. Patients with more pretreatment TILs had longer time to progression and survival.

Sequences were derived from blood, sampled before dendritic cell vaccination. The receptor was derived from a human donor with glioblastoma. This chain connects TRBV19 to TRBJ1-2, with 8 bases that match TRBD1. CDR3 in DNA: TGTGCCAGTAGTGCCTTGCAGGGGGCACGTGGCTACACCTTC. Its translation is CASSALQGARGYTF.